The 12 T cell receptor beta chains below all came from one sample that was sequenced in a study of shared clonotypes between healthy human individuals. Here immunoSEQ multiplex PCR was the method, and the copy in TCRdb shows in-frame clones only, minus some. The sample yields some 900,000 clones, less than 85% seen once. Sample: memory CD4+ T cells sorted from blood. Subset: CD45RA-negative fraction. These receptors all come from a man between 18 and 29 years old in good health.

This clone showed up just a few times. V is TRBV4-3 and J is TRBJ1-4, with 8 bases lining up with TRBD1. Trimming removed 0 bases from V and 8 bases from J; junction bases left unmatched: 8. Germline CDR1 reads LGHNA; CDR2 reads YSLEER. This CDR3 comprises 16 residues. DNA for the CDR3: TGCGCCAGCAGCCAAGAAGGAGGACAGGGTTACGAAAAACTGTTTTTT. This translates into CASSQEGGQGYEKLFF.

V is TRBV19 and J is TRBJ1-1, with TRBD1 as a possible D gene (5 bases). In germline, CDR1 is LNHDA, CDR2 SQIVND (reference sequence). V gave up 7 bases and J gave up 1 base, with 13 bases separating them. The CDR3 is made up of 14 amino acids. CDR3 nucleotides: TGTGCCAGTACCCTCGGCAGGGAGAACACTGAAGCTTTCTTT. Protein: CASTLGRENTEAFF.

Only one count was recorded for this clone. This chain connects TRBV7-9 to TRBJ2-5; D is unclear. V was cut by 5 bases and J by 1 base, with 17 bases left in between. The CDR3 is 16 residues long. The germline gives CDR1 SEHNR, CDR2 FQNEAQ (reference sequence). In DNA, the CDR3 is TGTGCCAGCAGCCCCCGCGCGGCCCAGGCCCAAGAGACCCAGTACTTC. Encoded protein: CASSPRAAQAQETQYF.

The chain is built from TRBV14 and TRBJ2-5, with D perhaps TRBD1 or TRBD2 (5 bases each). The CDR3 is 14 amino acids. V lost 2 bases and J lost 4, with 11 bases in between. CDR1 is SGHDN and CDR2 is FVKESK in the germline V gene. This CDR3 is CASSQNVGGETQYF. The DNA for the CDR3 is TGTGCCAGCAGCCAAAACGTTGGGGGAGAGACCCAGTACTTC.

This clone showed up just once. The gene calls are TRBV4-3 and TRBJ2-3; D is possibly TRBD2 (5 bases). The CDR3 runs to 17 residues. V was trimmed by 1 base and J by 2 bases, leaving 16 bases between them. The V gene's germline CDR1 is LGHNA and CDR2 YSLEER. CDR3 nucleotide sequence: TGCGCCAGCAGCCAAGGTCGCGGACTGATGTTCACAGATACGCAGTATTTT. This encodes CASSQGRGLMFTDTQYF.

As concerns this clone: Other nucleotide sequences in the sample specify the same CDR3. This chain connects TRBV14 to TRBJ2-7, with D hard to call. Germline V CDR1 and CDR2: SGHDN, FVKESK. V was shortened by 0 bases and J by 4 bases, with 4 bases between the two germline ends. The CDR3 length is 12 residues. The CDR3 DNA is TGTGCCAGCAGCCAAGACAGATACGAGCAGTACTTC. As protein: CASSQDRYEQYF. Filled out from reference TRBV14 and TRBJ2-7, the complete variable domain reads EAGVTQFPSHSVIEKGQTVTLRCDPISGHDNLYWYRRVMGKEIKFLLHFVKESKQDESGMPNNRFLAERTGGTYSTLKVQPAELEDSGVYFCASSQDRYEQYFGPGTRLTVT.

This clone was observed once. The V call is TRBV7-2, the J call TRBJ1-2; the D is unclear. Germline CDR1 is SGHTA and CDR2 is FQGNSA. V lost 1 base, J lost 2 bases, and 14 bases lay in between. The CDR3 contains 16 residues. The CDR3 DNA is TGTGCCAGCAGCTTAGTTTCTAGACCCCAAAACTATGGCTACACCTTC. Amino acids: CASSLVSRPQNYGYTF.

This clone showed up just a few times. V gene TRBV7-8 combines with J gene TRBJ1-1, with D hard to call. The germline V gene has CDR1 SGHVS and CDR2 FQNEAQ. The CDR3 loop spans 16 amino acids. Trimming cost V 6 bases and J 1 base, with 18 bases left between them. In DNA form, the CDR3 reads TGTGCCAGCAGGTACGCCACGGGTCCGGAGAACACTGAAGCTTTCTTT. Residues: CASRYATGPENTEAFF.

This chain joins TRBV6-5 and TRBJ2-2; TRBD2 aligns across 13 bases. With V trimmed by 2 bases and J by 4 bases, 1 base remained unmatched. The germline V gene has CDR1 MNHEY and CDR2 SVGAGI. The CDR3 extends over 16 amino acids. The CDR3 here is CASSYRLAGGTGELFF. The DNA of the CDR3 is TGTGCCAGCAGTTACAGACTAGCGGGAGGCACCGGGGAGCTGTTTTTT.

The V call is TRBV5-1, the J call TRBJ2-1; 10 positions match TRBD2. V shed 8 bases and J 9 bases; nucleotides not matched to a gene: 8. CDR1 and CDR2 from the germline V gene are SGHRS and YFSETQ. This CDR3 region has 13 residues. CDR3 in amino acids: CASNALAGVEQFF. CDR3 DNA: TGCGCCAGTAATGCCCTAGCGGGAGTTGAGCAGTTCTTC.

This clone has more than one count but fewer than ten. The sample holds other DNA sequences that translate to the same CDR3. This chain connects TRBV5-6 to TRBJ1-1; no clear D gene. The CDR3 has 14 amino acids. Trimming removed 0 bases from V and 2 bases from J, with 8 bases in between. The germline CDR1 and CDR2 sequences are SGHDT and YYEEEE. CDR3 sequence (DNA): TGTGCCAGCAGCTTGGGACACCTAAACACTGAAGCTTTCTTT. Protein: CASSLGHLNTEAFF.

This clone appeared a few times. The chain carries TRBV21-1 and TRBJ2-7; the tabulated D call, TRBD1, remains unverified against the DNA. TRBV21-1 is classified as a pseudogene. The CDR3 length is 15 residues. DNA for the CDR3: TGTGCCAGCAGCCGTAGCGACAGGGTGACCTACGAGCAGTACTTC. Protein: CASSRSDRVTYEQYF.